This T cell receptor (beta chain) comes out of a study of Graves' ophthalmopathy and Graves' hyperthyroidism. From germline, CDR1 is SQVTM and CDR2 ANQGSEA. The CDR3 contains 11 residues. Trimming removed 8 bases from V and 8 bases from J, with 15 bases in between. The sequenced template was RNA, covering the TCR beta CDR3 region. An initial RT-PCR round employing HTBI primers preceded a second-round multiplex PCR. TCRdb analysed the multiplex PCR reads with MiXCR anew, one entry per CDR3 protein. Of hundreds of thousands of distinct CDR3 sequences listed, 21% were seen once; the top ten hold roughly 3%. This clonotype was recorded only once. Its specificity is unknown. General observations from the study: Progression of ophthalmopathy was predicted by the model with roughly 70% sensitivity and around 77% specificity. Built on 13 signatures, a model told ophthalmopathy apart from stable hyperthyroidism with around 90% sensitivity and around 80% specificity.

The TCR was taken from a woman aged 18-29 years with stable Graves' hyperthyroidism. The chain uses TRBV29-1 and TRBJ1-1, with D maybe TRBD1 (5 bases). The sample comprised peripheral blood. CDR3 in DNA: TGCAGCCTCCAGGGTAGTCGGGAAGCTTTCTTT. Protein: CSLQGSREAFF.